These 4 T cell receptor beta chains originate from one sample sequenced in a study of OX40 agonist ivuxolimab in advanced cancers. Only in-frame clones appear in the TCRdb table, and some are missing; sequencing was by immunoSEQ multiplex PCR. The sample shows some 34,000 clones, about four fifths of them seen only once. This specimen consisted of CD4+ or CD8+ T cells sorted from blood, obtained in a trial of the OX40 agonist ivuxolimab. The receptor source for this set is an adult with an advanced solid tumor such as melanoma, head and neck, liver or kidney cancer.

The chain has TRBV30 and TRBJ1-3; D is ambiguous. Deletions cut 4 bases from V and 4 bases from J, with 8 bases between. This CDR3 is 12 amino acids long. Germline lookup yields CDR1 GTSNPN and CDR2 SVGIG (reference sequence). CDR3 coding DNA: TGTGCCTGGAAGGCAAGGGGAAACACCATATATTTT. Amino acids: CAWKARGNTIYF. The variable domain in full, with the rest retrieved from reference TRBV30 and TRBJ1-3, is SQTIHQWPATLVQPVGSPLSLECTVEGTSNPNLYWYRQAAGRGLQLLFYSVGIGQISSEVPQNLSASRPQDRQFILSSKKLLLSDSGFYLCAWKARGNTIYFGEGSWLTVV.

The rearrangement links TRBV9 to TRBJ1-6; perhaps TRBD1 as D (5 bases). The V and J ends lost 0 bases and 2 bases respectively, with 15 bases between them. The germline CDR1 and CDR2 sequences are SGDLS and YYNGEE. The CDR3 has 18 residues. The CDR3 bases are TGTGCCAGCAGCGTAGATCCGGGGGAGAACACCTATAATTCACCCCTCCACTTT. This encodes CASSVDPGENTYNSPLHF. The variable domain in full, completed from reference TRBV9 and TRBJ1-6, reads DSGVTQTPKHLITATGQRVTLRCSPRSGDLSVYWYQQSLDQGLQFLIQYYNGEERAKGNILERFSAQQFPDLHSELNLSSLELGDSALYFCASSVDPGENTYNSPLHFGNGTRLTVT.

This clone has just a few counts. The chain is built from TRBV7-3 and TRBJ1-1; D uncertain. Trimming pared 11 bases from V and 3 bases from J, leaving 10 bases between. The CDR3 runs to 11 residues. Germline assignment: CDR1 SGHTA and CDR2 FQGTGA. The CDR3 nucleotides read TGTGCCGGTTCCCCATACACTGAAGCTTTCTTT. Its translation: CAGSPYTEAFF.

This clone has only one observation. The chain combines TRBV5-6 with TRBJ2-1; weak D call: TRBD2 (5 bases). CDR1 is SGHDT, CDR2 YYEEEE, per germline. V gave up 7 bases and J gave up 0 bases, with 8 bases separating them. CDR3 size: 13 residues. The chain's CDR3 is CASGLSSYNEQFF. CDR3 coding DNA: TGTGCCAGCGGACTTAGCTCCTACAATGAGCAGTTCTTC.